This T cell receptor beta chain was identified during a study of T cells in tumors after PD-1 blockade. Study information: Patients had no prior checkpoint blockade, systemic immunosuppressants, or anti-cancer therapy within 4 weeks. A subset received ongoing vismodegib 150 mg daily alongside anti-PD-1 therapy.

Germline CDR1 LGHNT, CDR2 FRNRAP. The length of the CDR3 is 11 residues. Between the trimmed V and J ends, which lost 0 bases and 7 bases, there was a span of 0 bases. Input was roughly 600 ng to 6,004 ng of genomic DNA from tumor or blood. Sequencing used immunoSEQ multiplex PCR; TCRdb keeps in-frame clones, though not all of them. Of around 35,000 clones in the sample, approximately 70% were seen once. This clonotype was obtained from a human donor with basal cell carcinoma. This rearrangement joins TRBV12-5 to TRBJ2-2; no definite D call. Source: PBMCs, taken after anti-PD-1 treatment. The CDR3 nucleotides read TGTGCTAGTGGTTTGGTCGGGGAGCTGTTTTTT. Its translation: CASGLVGELFF.